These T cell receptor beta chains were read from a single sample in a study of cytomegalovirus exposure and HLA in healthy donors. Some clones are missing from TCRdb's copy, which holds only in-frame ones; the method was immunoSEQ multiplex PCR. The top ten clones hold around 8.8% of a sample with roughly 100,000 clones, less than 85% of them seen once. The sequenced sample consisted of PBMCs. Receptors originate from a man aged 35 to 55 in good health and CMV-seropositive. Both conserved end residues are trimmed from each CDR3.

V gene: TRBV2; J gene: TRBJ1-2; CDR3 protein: ASSESRSGEANYGYT
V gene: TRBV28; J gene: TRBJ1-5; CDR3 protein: ASSLPVGGRQH
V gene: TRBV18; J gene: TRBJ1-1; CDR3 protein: ASSSGTGGFTEAF
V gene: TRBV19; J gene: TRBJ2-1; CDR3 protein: ASSPRRQPGLAGLSSYNEQF
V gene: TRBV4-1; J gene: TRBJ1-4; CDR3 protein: ASSQPPGLTNEKLF
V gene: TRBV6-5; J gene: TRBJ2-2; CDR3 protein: ASTKTGELF
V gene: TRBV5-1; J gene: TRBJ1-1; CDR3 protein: ASSLQETEAF
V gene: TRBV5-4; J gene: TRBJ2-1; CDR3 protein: ASSLPGTSYNEQF
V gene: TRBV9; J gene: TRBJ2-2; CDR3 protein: ASSVTAVNTGELF
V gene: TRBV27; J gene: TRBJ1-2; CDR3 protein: ASSLSYGTGTKGYT
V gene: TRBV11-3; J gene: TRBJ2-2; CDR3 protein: ASSLWEGGTGELF
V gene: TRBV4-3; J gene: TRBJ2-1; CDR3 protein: ASSQESSRDEQF
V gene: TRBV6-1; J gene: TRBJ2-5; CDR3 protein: ASSELGDYVAQETQY